This is a list of T cell receptor beta chains from one sample in a study of blood T cell repertoires in COVID-19. Data came from immunoSEQ multiplex PCR; TCRdb stores just in-frame clones and leaves some out. The repertoire holds 350,000 to 550,000 clones, roughly 87% seen once, with about 2.1% in the top ten. Sequenced: PBMCs or T cells enriched from blood (not recorded which). The origin of the receptors is a woman between 18 and 29 years old with acute COVID-19. Each CDR3 is given with its conserved first and last residue. A D gene is named only where the DNA matches it firmly. The size of a clone is reported for some rows only, either as once, few or many, or as a class for expanded clones.

d_call j_call v_call clone_size cdr3_nt cdr3_aa
TRBD1 TRBJ1-4 TRBV7-9 NA TGTGCCAGCAGCTTCCTGACGACAGGGAAAAGTAGGCTGTTTTTT CASSFLTTGKSRLFF
TRBD2 TRBJ2-1 TRBV27 NA TGTGCCAGCAGTTTACCCCCTAGCGGGAGGGCTTCGAATGAGCAGTTCTTC CASSLPPSGRASNEQFF
TRBD2 TRBJ2-1 TRBV10-3 NA TGTGCCATCACTTCACTAGCGGGGAGCTCCTACAATGAGCAGTTCTTC CAITSLAGSSYNEQFF
NA TRBJ2-1 TRBV6-2/TRBV6-3 NA TGTGCCAGCAGTTCTAGGTACAATGAGCAGTTCTTC CASSSRYNEQFF
NA TRBJ2-2 TRBV5-8 few TGTGCCAGCAGCTTGGGGACTACTAGCAGCCCCACCGGGGAGCTGTTTTTT CASSLGTTSSPTGELFF
TRBD1 TRBJ1-2 TRBV28 NA TGTGCCAGCAGCATCCCGACAGGGAATGGCTACACCTTC CASSIPTGNGYTF
TRBD1 TRBJ1-1 TRBV5-1 NA TGCGCCAGCAGCTTGGAGCGGACAGGACTACTCGAAGCTTTCTTT CASSLERTGLLEAFF
TRBD1 TRBJ1-5 TRBV28 NA TGTGCCAGCAGTTTATGGGGACAGGGGGATCAGCCCCAGCATTTT CASSLWGQGDQPQHF
TRBD1 TRBJ1-1 TRBV9 NA TGTGCCAGCAGCGCCACGGGACAGGACACTGAAGCTTTCTTT CASSATGQDTEAFF
NA TRBJ1-4 TRBV10-3 few TGTGCCATCAGTGAGTCGTGGGCGGAAAAACTGTTTTTT CAISESWAEKLFF
NA TRBJ1-4 TRBV12-1 NA TGTGCCAGCAGCTACTCCGTGACAGAGGAAAAACTGTTTTTT CASSYSVTEEKLFF
TRBD2 TRBJ2-7 TRBV4-2 NA TGTGCCAGCAGCCAAGATCGGGCTAGCGGGGGGGGAAGGTACGAGCAGTACTTC CASSQDRASGGGRYEQYF
NA TRBJ2-2 TRBV7-9 NA TGTGCCAGCAGCTTATTCGGTGCCGGGGAGCTGTTTTTT CASSLFGAGELFF
NA TRBJ1-5 TRBV18 NA TGTGCCAGCTCACCCCAGGGGAGGGGTCAGCCCCAGCATTTT CASSPQGRGQPQHF
NA TRBJ2-1 TRBV6-5 NA TGTGCCAGCAGTTACGCGGACTACCAAGCACACAATGAGCAGTTCTTC CASSYADYQAHNEQFF
TRBD2 TRBJ2-5 TRBV10-3 NA TGTGCCACACGAGCGGGAAACAAGCAAGAGACCCAGTACTTC CATRAGNKQETQYF
NA TRBJ2-7 TRBV21-1 few TGTGCCAGCAGCAAACCCCAGGATACCTACGAGCAGTACTTC CASSKPQDTYEQYF
TRBD2 TRBJ2-1 TRBV29-1 NA TGCAGCGTTGATTTTAGTGCCGGCGGGAGTTCATACAATGAGCAGTTCTTC CSVDFSAGGSSYNEQFF
TRBD1 TRBJ2-4 TRBV29-1 NA TGCAGCGTTGAAGGGGACAGGGGGGACATTCAGTACTTC CSVEGDRGDIQYF
TRBD1 TRBJ1-3 TRBV4-2 NA TGTGCCAGCAGTCACCGGGACAGCTCTGGAAACACCATATATTTT CASSHRDSSGNTIYF
NA TRBJ1-2 TRBV27 few TGTGCCAGCAGTTTATCGAGTATTCAGGGGTATGGCTACACCTTC CASSLSSIQGYGYTF
NA TRBJ2-7 TRBV7-9 NA TGTGCCTCAAGTCAAGGGGGGGAGTACGAGCAGTACTTC CASSQGGEYEQYF
TRBD1 TRBJ2-2 TRBV7-8 NA TGTGCCAGCAGCTTTACAGGGGGGCGCACCGGGGAGCTGTTTTTT CASSFTGGRTGELFF
NA TRBJ2-5 TRBV7-8 NA TGTGCCAGCAGCTTAAGCCCCGGACTCCAAGAGACCCAGTACTTC CASSLSPGLQETQYF
NA TRBJ1-5 TRBV5-1 NA TGCGCCAGCAGCTTGGGAGTCCAGGGCAATCAGCCCCAGCATTTT CASSLGVQGNQPQHF
TRBD1 TRBJ2-1 TRBV10-3 once TGTGCCATCACGGACAGGGGGGCTAACAATGAGCAGTTCTTC CAITDRGANNEQFF
TRBD1 TRBJ2-7 TRBV3-1/TRBV3-2 NA TGTGCCAGCAGCCATACCGGGACAGGGTACCTCGAGCAGTACTTC CASSHTGTGYLEQYF
NA TRBJ1-2 TRBV27 NA TGTGCCAGCAGCCCCGGGGGGCGCGACTATGGCTACACCTTC CASSPGGRDYGYTF
TRBD1 TRBJ2-1 TRBV23-1 few TGCGCCGGAGACCCAAGACAGGGTAGCAATGAGCAGTTCTTC CAGDPRQGSNEQFF
TRBD1 TRBJ2-5 TRBV7-2 NA TGTGCCAGCAGCGGAAAAGACAGGGGGCGGTTGGAGACCCAGTACTTC CASSGKDRGRLETQYF
NA TRBJ2-7 TRBV4-3 NA TGCGCCAGCAGCCAAGGCCGGGTAAGCTACGAGCAGTACTTC CASSQGRVSYEQYF
TRBD2 TRBJ2-2 TRBV24-1 NA TGTGCCACCAGTGAGCCCATTCTCGGGACTAGCGGGAGAGGCACCGGGGAGCTGTTTTTT CATSEPILGTSGRGTGELFF
TRBD1 TRBJ1-1 TRBV10-1 NA TGCGCCAGCAGTGCTTCCCCGTGGACAGGGAGGACTGAAGCTTTCTTT CASSASPWTGRTEAFF
NA TRBJ2-7 TRBV19 NA TGTGCCACCTCCGGGATCTCCTACGAGCAGTACTTC CATSGISYEQYF
TRBD1 TRBJ2-1 TRBV6-2/TRBV6-3 NA TGTGCCAGCAGTGGGACAGTAAAATCCGATGAGCAGTTCTTC CASSGTVKSDEQFF
NA TRBJ2-1 TRBV5-1 NA TGCGCCAGCAGCTTGGCCACGACGGGGGGCCCCCATTACAATGAGCAGTTCTTC CASSLATTGGPHYNEQFF
TRBD2 TRBJ2-2 TRBV27 once TGTGCCAGCAGTTACTCGTTGGGAGGGCCTCCCGGGGAGCTGTTTTTT CASSYSLGGPPGELFF
NA TRBJ1-5 TRBV2 NA TGTGCCAGCAGTGAACAGGGGTACGAACAGCCCCAGCATTTT CASSEQGYEQPQHF
NA TRBJ2-7 TRBV4-3 NA TGCGCCAGCAGCCAAGAACAGGCTCAGAAATACGAGCAGTACTTC CASSQEQAQKYEQYF
TRBD1 TRBJ1-4 TRBV25-1 NA TGTGCCAGCAGTGAATCAGGGGGCCGTGAAAAACTGTTTTTT CASSESGGREKLFF
NA TRBJ1-4 TRBV28 NA TGTGCCAGCAGGACCGGGGCAACTAATGAAAAACTGTTTTTT CASRTGATNEKLFF
TRBD1 TRBJ2-3 TRBV4-1 NA TGCGCCAGCAGCCAAGCGGACAGGGAAATTGATACGCAGTATTTT CASSQADREIDTQYF
NA TRBJ2-5 TRBV4-1 NA TGCGCCAGCAGCCAACAGGGCCAAGAGACCCAGTACTTC CASSQQGQETQYF
NA TRBJ2-3 TRBV28 NA TGTGCCAGCAGCACGGGACTTTACACAGATACGCAGTATTTT CASSTGLYTDTQYF
NA TRBJ1-1 TRBV20-1 NA TGCAGTGCTAGTGCAGGGGCTGGAGGTGAAGCTTTCTTT CSASAGAGGEAFF
TRBD2 TRBJ2-1 TRBV5-1 NA TGCGCCAGCAGCTTGACTAGCGGGAGGGACAATGAGCAGTTCTTC CASSLTSGRDNEQFF
TRBD1 TRBJ1-3 TRBV19 NA TGTGCCAGCAGCACAGGGGGCTCGCGAAACACCATATATTTT CASSTGGSRNTIYF
NA TRBJ1-4 TRBV15 NA TGTGCCACCAGCAGAGATTTGGCAGGCGGGGAAAAACTGTTTTTT CATSRDLAGGEKLFF
TRBD1 TRBJ2-7 TRBV11-2 few TGTGCCAGCAGCTCTTCGGGACAGGGGGCCTACGAGCAGTACTTC CASSSSGQGAYEQYF
NA TRBJ2-3 TRBV6-1 NA TGTGCCAGCAGTGAAGCCGGCGGGACGAAAGACACAGATACGCAGTATTTT CASSEAGGTKDTDTQYF
TRBD1 TRBJ2-7 TRBV19 NA TGTGCCAGTAGTATGAGGGCCAAGACAGGGATGGTTTCCTACGAGCAGTACTTC CASSMRAKTGMVSYEQYF